Listed here are 32 T cell receptor beta chains from one sample, sequenced in a study of shared clonotypes between healthy human individuals. Produced via immunoSEQ multiplex PCR; TCRdb's table is partial and in-frame only. Here the sample spans roughly 2.5 million clones, approximately 90% being singletons. Sequenced material: naive CD4+ T cells sorted from blood. Indicated subset: CD45RA+ positively selected. The receptor source for this set is a man aged 18 to 30 in good health.

J is TRBJ2-2 and V is TRBV7-2; 10 positions match TRBD2. CDR3 length: 15 amino acids. Losses at the gene ends were 5 bases for V and 3 bases for J; bases not matched to a gene: 3. Germline lookup yields CDR1 SGHTA and CDR2 FQGNSA. CDR3 nucleotides: TGTGCCAGCAGCGTAAGCGGGAGGGACACCGGGGAGCTGTTTTTT. Translation gives CASSVSGRDTGELFF. Looking up the rest from reference TRBV7-2 and TRBJ2-2 gives the full variable domain: GAGVSQSPSNKVTEKGKDVELRCDPISGHTALYWYRQSLGQGLEFLIYFQGNSAPDKSGLPSDRFSAERTGGSVSTLTIQRTQQEDSAVYLCASSVSGRDTGELFFGEGSRLTVL.

V usage is TRBV19 and J usage is TRBJ2-3; TRBD1 aligns across 10 bases. This CDR3 has 17 residues. Germline trimming cut 5 bases from V and 3 bases from J; bases unmatched to any gene: 11. The germline CDR1 and CDR2 sequences are LNHDA and SQIVND (reference sequence). The CDR3 loop reads CASSPRDRGKGTDTQYF. The CDR3 DNA sequence: TGTGCCAGTAGTCCCCGGGACAGGGGTAAGGGTACAGATACGCAGTATTTT.

J is TRBJ2-3 and V is TRBV4-1, with D perhaps matching TRBD1 or TRBD2 (5 bases each). Germline CDR1 is MGHRA and CDR2 is YSYEKL. The CDR3 is 17 amino acids. The V end was cut by 0 bases, the J end by 2 bases, with 15 bases between. As DNA, the CDR3 is TGCGCCAGCAGCCAAGATCTAGCCGGGACCTACACAGATACGCAGTATTTT. This translates into CASSQDLAGTYTDTQYF.

The genes are TRBV29-1 and TRBJ1-1; D is ambiguous. V gave up 2 bases and J gave up 4 bases, with 17 bases separating them. The length of the CDR3 is 15 residues. Germline-derived CDR1 and CDR2 are SQVTM and ANQGSEA. The DNA for the CDR3 is TGCAGCGTTGAAAATGGCGGGTTTCGAGGCACTGAAGCTTTCTTT. Translated, it gives CSVENGGFRGTEAFF.

The J gene is TRBJ1-1, the V gene TRBV4-1; D remains ambiguous. CDR1 is MGHRA, CDR2 YSYEKL, per germline. V was clipped by 3 bases and J by 0 bases, with 14 bases between them. The CDR3 sequence is 16 residues long. The CDR3 DNA reads TGCGCCAGCAGCCATGTAGGACGCAGTCTGAACACTGAAGCTTTCTTT. Translated: CASSHVGRSLNTEAFF.

The gene calls are TRBV29-1 and TRBJ1-5; D perhaps matches TRBD1 (5 bases). CDR3 length: 15 residues. CDR1 and CDR2 (germline): SQVTM, ANQGSEA. V lost 4 bases and J 4 bases, leaving 17 bases between the germline ends. CDR3 amino acids: CSVGEVQGGNQPQHF. The CDR3 DNA reads TGCAGCGTTGGAGAGGTCCAGGGCGGTAATCAGCCCCAGCATTTT.

The count of this clone is one. The chain couples TRBV5-1 to TRBJ2-1, with D possibly called TRBD1 or TRBD2 (6 bases each). Looked up from germline, CDR1 is SGHRS and CDR2 is YFSETQ. Trimming pared 3 bases from V and 10 bases from J, leaving 17 bases between. The CDR3 is 14 amino acids. CDR3 sequence: CASSSGAGAGEQFF. The CDR3 DNA is TGCGCCAGCAGCTCGGGGGCTGGGGCAGGGGAGCAGTTCTTC.

V gene TRBV7-9 combines with J gene TRBJ2-1; TRBD2 agrees at 9 bases. Trimming removed 4 bases from V and 3 bases from J; junction bases left unmatched: 10. The germline V gene has CDR1 SEHNR and CDR2 FQNEAQ (reference sequence). The CDR3 totals 17 residues. The CDR3 DNA is TGTGCCAGCAGCTCCCGAGGTAGCGGGAGTAACTACAATGAGCAGTTCTTC. Its protein product is CASSSRGSGSNYNEQFF.

The V gene is TRBV5-1, the J gene TRBJ1-6, with TRBD1 identical over 9 bases. Germline CDR1 is SGHRS and CDR2 is YFSETQ. The junction had 4 bases not matched to a gene; V was cut back by 4 bases and J by 8 bases. This CDR3 contains 14 residues. DNA of the CDR3: TGCGCCAGCAGCGCCGACAGGGGGGATTCACCCCTCCACTTT. Residues: CASSADRGDSPLHF.

The rearrangement joins TRBV28 to TRBJ2-1, with a weak D call TRBD1 (6 bases). V was shortened by 6 bases and J by 9 bases, with 18 bases between the two germline ends. Per the germline V gene, CDR1 is MDHEN and CDR2 is SYDVKM. This CDR3 is 14 amino acids long. CDR3: CASSRMGAEGEQFF. The CDR3 nucleotides are TGTGCCAGCAGCCGTATGGGGGCAGAGGGTGAGCAGTTCTTC.

V and J are TRBV19 and TRBJ2-7; perhaps TRBD1 as D (7 bases). Germline values: CDR1 LNHDA, CDR2 SQIVND (reference sequence). Between the trimmed V and J ends, which lost 11 bases and 0 bases, there was a span of 17 bases. This CDR3 contains 14 residues. The CDR3 nucleotides are TGTGCCTCCCGATCAGGGGGGCACTCCTACGAGCAGTACTTC. This sequence encodes CASRSGGHSYEQYF.

V usage is TRBV2 and J usage is TRBJ2-7; D gene unclear. The CDR3 loop spans 14 amino acids. The V and J ends lost 5 bases and 1 base respectively, with 12 bases between them. Per the germline V gene, CDR1 is SNHLY and CDR2 is FYNNEI. As DNA, the CDR3 is TGTGCCAGCAGTTGGGATTTAGGTTCCTACGAGCAGTACTTC. It codes for CASSWDLGSYEQYF.

This CDR3 reads CASPRGGSDTEAFF. The DNA of the CDR3 is TGTGCCAGTCCTCGAGGGGGCTCGGACACTGAAGCTTTCTTT. This rearrangement joins TRBV19 to TRBJ1-1, with TRBD1 matching over 7 bases. The V gene end was trimmed by 8 bases and the J gene end by 3 bases; junction bases not matched to a gene: 9. Germline V gene lookup returns CDR1 LNHDA and CDR2 SQIVND (reference sequence). This CDR3 has 14 amino acids. The full variable domain, in which reference TRBV19 and TRBJ1-1 provide the parts outside the CDR3, is DGGITQSPKYLFRKEGQNVTLSCEQNLNHDAMYWYRQDPGQGLRLIYYSQIVNDFQKGDIAEGYSVSREKKESFPLTVTSAQKNPTAFYLCASPRGGSDTEAFFGQGTRLTVV.

This chain connects TRBV5-6 to TRBJ1-6; 7 nucleotides line up with TRBD1. After removal of 4 bases from V and 6 bases from J, the junction contained 7 bases not matched to a gene. The CDR3 sequence is 15 residues long. The germline V gene encodes CDR1 SGHDT and CDR2 YYEEEE. CDR3 residues: CASSQQGVTNSPLHF. Written as DNA, the CDR3 is TGTGCCAGCAGCCAGCAGGGGGTTACTAATTCACCCCTCCACTTT.

Comments on this clone: The sample has other DNA sequences that encode this CDR3 too. V usage is TRBV28 and J usage is TRBJ2-7; D remains ambiguous. Germline CDR1 reads MDHEN; CDR2 reads SYDVKM. The V end was cut by 3 bases, the J end by 4 bases, with 7 bases between. CDR3 length: 12 residues. The CDR3 bases are TGTGCCAGCAGTTTGGGCCGATACGAGCAGTACTTC. The encoded protein is CASSLGRYEQYF.

The chain has TRBV5-1 and TRBJ1-6, with D unresolved. Trimming removed 0 bases at V and 5 bases at J, with 9 bases between. CDR1 is SGHRS, CDR2 YFSETQ, per germline. CDR3 length: 15 residues. CDR3 DNA sequence: TGCGCCAGCAGCTTGGGATCAGGAGATAATTCACCCCTCCACTTT. Translation: CASSLGSGDNSPLHF.

This rearrangement joins TRBV27 to TRBJ2-3; 7 bases match TRBD2. Germline CDR1 MNHEY, CDR2 SMNVEV (reference sequence). The CDR3 totals 14 residues. With V trimmed by 4 bases and J by 2 bases, 3 bases remained unmatched. Written as DNA, the CDR3 is TGTGCCAGCAGTTATAAGCGGGACACAGATACGCAGTATTTT. As protein: CASSYKRDTDTQYF.

This clone was recorded only once. The CDR3 protein is CASTPGQLSYEQYF. In DNA, the CDR3 is TGTGCCAGCACCCCGGGACAGTTGTCCTACGAGCAGTACTTC. This chain connects TRBV28 to TRBJ2-7, with TRBD1 matching 7 bases. J was trimmed by 1 base and V by 7 bases; bases with no gene match: 7. Germline values: CDR1 MDHEN, CDR2 SYDVKM. The CDR3 spans 14 residues.

The chain has TRBV2 and TRBJ1-3, with D tentatively TRBD1 (6 bases). The germline V gene has CDR1 SNHLY and CDR2 FYNNEI. V was cut by 6 bases and J by 0 bases, with 24 bases left in between. This CDR3 comprises 19 residues. The CDR3 DNA sequence: TGTGCCAGCAGGGGAGTTCAGATGGGGGCGGTAAGCTCTGGAAACACCATATATTTT. The encoded protein is CASRGVQMGAVSSGNTIYF.

The chain combines TRBV9 with TRBJ2-7; the match to TRBD2 covers 9 bases. The CDR3 extends over 15 amino acids. J was trimmed by 3 bases and V by 0 bases; bases with no gene match: 4. Germline CDR1 reads SGDLS; CDR2 reads YYNGEE. The DNA for the CDR3 is TGTGCCAGCAGCGTAGGGACTAGCGCCGACTACGAGCAGTACTTC. This translates into CASSVGTSADYEQYF.

The J gene is TRBJ2-7, the V gene TRBV21-1. TRBV21-1 is recorded as a pseudogene. The CDR3 totals 18 residues. CDR3 bases: TGTGCCAGCAGCACCCCGACTAACACGGGACCCCAAGGCTACGAGCAGTACTTC. It codes for CASSTPTNTGPQGYEQYF.

The genes are TRBV7-9 and TRBJ1-3; 8 nucleotides match TRBD1. V lost 6 bases, J lost 7 bases, and 5 bases stayed unmatched. This CDR3 spans 13 amino acids. The germline gives CDR1 SEHNR, CDR2 FQNEAQ (reference sequence). CDR3: CASSRTGMNTIYF. The CDR3 DNA reads TGTGCCAGCAGTCGGACAGGGATGAACACCATATATTTT. The full variable domain, completed using reference TRBV7-9 and TRBJ1-3, is DTGVSQNPRHKITKRGQNVTFRCDPISEHNRLYWYRQTLGQGPEFLTYFQNEAQLEKSRLLSDRFSAERPKGSFSTLEIQRTEQGDSAMYLCASSRTGMNTIYFGEGSWLTVV.

This rearrangement joins TRBV9 to TRBJ2-5; 9 nucleotides line up with TRBD2. There are 15 residues in the CDR3. The J segment lost 4 bases and the V segment lost 0 bases, leaving 4 bases of the junction unmatched. The germline V gene encodes CDR1 SGDLS and CDR2 YYNGEE. CDR3 region: CASSVGGLAGETQYF. The CDR3 DNA sequence: TGTGCCAGCAGCGTAGGGGGACTAGCAGGAGAGACCCAGTACTTC.

This sequence joins TRBV2 and TRBJ2-7; D may be TRBD2 (6 bases). CDR1 is SNHLY and CDR2 is FYNNEI in the germline V gene. The CDR3 has 15 residues. V dropped 1 base and J dropped 7 bases, with 17 bases sitting between them. Here the CDR3 reads CASSEGRSGSDEQYF. The DNA of the CDR3 is TGTGCCAGCAGTGAAGGACGCAGCGGGTCTGATGAGCAGTACTTC.

The chain uses TRBV19 and TRBJ1-1; 8 bases align to TRBD1. The CDR3 covers 14 residues. Germline CDR1 reads LNHDA; CDR2 reads SQIVND (reference sequence). Trimming removed 7 bases from V and 3 bases from J; junction bases left unmatched: 7. This chain's CDR3 is CASNNRGRDTEAFF. The CDR3 nucleotides are TGTGCCAGTAACAACAGGGGGAGGGACACTGAAGCTTTCTTT. Variable domain in full (rest from reference TRBV19 and TRBJ1-1): DGGITQSPKYLFRKEGQNVTLSCEQNLNHDAMYWYRQDPGQGLRLIYYSQIVNDFQKGDIAEGYSVSREKKESFPLTVTSAQKNPTAFYLCASNNRGRDTEAFFGQGTRLTVV.

The rearrangement uses TRBV6-1 and TRBJ2-3, with D maybe TRBD1 (5 bases). CDR1 is MNHNS, CDR2 SASEGT, per germline. This CDR3 has 17 residues. V lost 0 bases and J lost 0, with 13 bases in between. CDR3 DNA sequence: TGTGCCAGCAGTGAAGCTGCTGGGGCAGGGAGCACAGATACGCAGTATTTT. It specifies CASSEAAGAGSTDTQYF.

The genes are TRBV5-1 and TRBJ2-7; D might be TRBD1 (6 bases). CDR1 is SGHRS and CDR2 is YFSETQ in the germline V gene. Trimming stripped 3 bases from V and 3 bases from J, with 13 bases between. The CDR3 is 14 amino acids. The CDR3 DNA is TGCGCCAGCAGCTGGGGAGACAGGCTCTACGAGCAGTACTTC. It yields the protein CASSWGDRLYEQYF.

The V call is TRBV4-1, the J call TRBJ2-1; 10 nucleotides align to TRBD2. V was pared by 4 bases and J by 7 bases, with 7 bases of the junction left unmatched. Germline CDR1 MGHRA, CDR2 YSYEKL. CDR3 length equals 15 residues. The CDR3 bases are TGCGCCAGCAGCCCGGCTAGCGGGGGAAGGAATGAGCAGTTCTTC. Protein sequence: CASSPASGGRNEQFF.

V gene TRBV5-8 combines with J gene TRBJ2-7; the D gene is possibly TRBD2 (6 bases). The V gene's germline CDR1 is SGHTS and CDR2 YDEGEE. Trimming removed 0 bases from V and 12 bases from J, with 13 bases in between. The CDR3 loop spans 12 amino acids. The DNA of the CDR3 is TGTGCCAGCAGCTTGGGGAGGGGAGTCACGTACTTC. Protein sequence: CASSLGRGVTYF.

The J gene is TRBJ1-4, the V gene TRBV15, with D unclear. The CDR3 loop spans 15 amino acids. V lost 3 bases and J 5 bases, leaving 13 bases between the germline ends. Germline lookup yields CDR1 LNHNV and CDR2 YYDKDF (reference sequence). The CDR3 protein is CATSRLDGKNEKLFF. The CDR3 DNA reads as TGTGCCACCAGCAGGCTGGACGGCAAGAATGAAAAACTGTTTTTT.

On this clone: The same CDR3 also results from other DNA sequences found in this sample. The V call is TRBV5-1, the J call TRBJ1-5; D uncertain. Germline CDR1 and CDR2: SGHRS and YFSETQ. V was trimmed by 0 bases and J by 1 base, leaving 8 bases between them. The CDR3 is 15 residues long. This chain's CDR3 is CASSLGSGSNQPQHF. The CDR3 DNA reads as TGCGCCAGCAGCTTGGGGTCCGGGAGCAATCAGCCCCAGCATTTT.

The chain is built from TRBV7-2 and TRBJ1-5, with a possible D match to TRBD1 (5 bases). With 5 bases removed from V and 0 bases from J, the gap between germline ends came to 11 bases. The CDR3 has 15 amino acids. In germline, CDR1 is SGHTA, CDR2 FQGNSA. The CDR3 spells CASSLRESSNQPQHF. The CDR3 region has the DNA TGTGCCAGCAGCCTCAGGGAGAGTAGCAATCAGCCCCAGCATTTT.